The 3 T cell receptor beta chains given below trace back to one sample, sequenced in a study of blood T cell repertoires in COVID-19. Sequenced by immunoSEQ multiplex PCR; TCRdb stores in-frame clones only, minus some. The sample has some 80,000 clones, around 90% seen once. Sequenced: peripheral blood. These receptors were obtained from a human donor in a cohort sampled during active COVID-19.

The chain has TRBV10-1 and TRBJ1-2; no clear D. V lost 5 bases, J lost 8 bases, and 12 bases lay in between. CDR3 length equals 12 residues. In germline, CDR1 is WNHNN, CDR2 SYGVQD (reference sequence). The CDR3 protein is CASSNRSGGYTF. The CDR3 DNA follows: TGCGCCAGCAGTAACAGAAGCGGCGGCTACACCTTC.

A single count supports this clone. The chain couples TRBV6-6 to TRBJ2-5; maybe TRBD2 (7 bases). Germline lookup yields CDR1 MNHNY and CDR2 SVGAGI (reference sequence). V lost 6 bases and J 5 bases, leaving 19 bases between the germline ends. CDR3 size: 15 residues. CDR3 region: CASSPRGGAFETQYF. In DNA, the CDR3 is TGTGCCAGCAGCCCTAGGGGGGGGGCGTTTGAGACCCAGTACTTC.

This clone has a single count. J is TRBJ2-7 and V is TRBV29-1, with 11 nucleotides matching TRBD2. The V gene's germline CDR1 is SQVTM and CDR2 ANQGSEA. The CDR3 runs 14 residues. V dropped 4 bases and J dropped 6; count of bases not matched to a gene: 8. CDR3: CSVGSSGGLSEQYF. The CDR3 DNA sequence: TGCAGCGTTGGATCTAGCGGGGGGTTGAGCGAGCAGTACTTC.